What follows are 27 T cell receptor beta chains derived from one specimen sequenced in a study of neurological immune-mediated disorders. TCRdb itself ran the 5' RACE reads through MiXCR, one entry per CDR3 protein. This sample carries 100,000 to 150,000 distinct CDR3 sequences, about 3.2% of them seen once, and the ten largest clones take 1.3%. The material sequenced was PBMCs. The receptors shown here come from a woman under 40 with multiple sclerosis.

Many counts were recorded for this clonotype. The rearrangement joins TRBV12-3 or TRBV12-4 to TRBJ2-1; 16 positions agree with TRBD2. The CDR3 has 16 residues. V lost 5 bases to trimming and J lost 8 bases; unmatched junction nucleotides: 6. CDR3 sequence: CASSDGTSGRGYEQFF. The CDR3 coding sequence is TGTGCCAGCAGTGACGGGACTAGCGGGAGGGGTTATGAGCAGTTCTTC.

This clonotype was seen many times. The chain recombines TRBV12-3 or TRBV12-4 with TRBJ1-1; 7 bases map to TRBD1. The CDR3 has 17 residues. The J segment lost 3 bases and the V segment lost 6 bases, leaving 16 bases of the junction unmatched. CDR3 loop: CASSQGGGPGVYTEAFF. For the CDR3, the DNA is TGTGCCAGCAGCCAGGGGGGGGGCCCGGGCGTATACACTGAAGCTTTCTTT.

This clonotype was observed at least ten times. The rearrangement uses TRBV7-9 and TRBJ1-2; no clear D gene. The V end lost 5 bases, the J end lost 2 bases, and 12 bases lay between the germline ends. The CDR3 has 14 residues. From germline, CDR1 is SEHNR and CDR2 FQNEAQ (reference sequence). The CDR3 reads CASSAGEGNYGYTF. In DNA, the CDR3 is TGTGCCAGCAGCGCGGGCGAGGGAAACTATGGCTACACCTTC.

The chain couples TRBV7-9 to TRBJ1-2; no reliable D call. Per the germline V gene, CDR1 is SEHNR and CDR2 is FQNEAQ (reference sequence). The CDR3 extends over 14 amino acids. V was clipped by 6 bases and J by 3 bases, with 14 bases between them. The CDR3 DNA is TGTGCCAGCAGTCCGGGGAGGTACGACTATGGCTACACCTTC. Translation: CASSPGRYDYGYTF.

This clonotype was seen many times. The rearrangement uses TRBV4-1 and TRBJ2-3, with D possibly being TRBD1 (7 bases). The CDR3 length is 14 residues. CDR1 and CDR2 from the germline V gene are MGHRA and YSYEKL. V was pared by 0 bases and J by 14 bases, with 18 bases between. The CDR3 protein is CASSQDNLAQGGYF. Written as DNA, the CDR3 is TGCGCCAGCAGCCAAGATAACTTAGCGCAGGGGGGGTATTTT.

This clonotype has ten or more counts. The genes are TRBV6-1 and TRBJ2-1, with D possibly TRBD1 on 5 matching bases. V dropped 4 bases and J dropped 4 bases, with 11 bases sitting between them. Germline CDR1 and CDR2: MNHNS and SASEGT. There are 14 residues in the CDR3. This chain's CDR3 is CASSGTQYYNEQFF. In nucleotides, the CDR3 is TGTGCCAGCAGTGGGACACAATATTACAATGAGCAGTTCTTC.

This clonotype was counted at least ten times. The CDR3 sequence: CASRKNRGREGYTF. Here the CDR3 DNA reads TGTGCCAGCAGAAAAAACAGGGGGCGGGAAGGCTACACCTTC. The chain couples TRBV12-3 or TRBV12-4 to TRBJ1-2; 9 nucleotides match TRBD1. The CDR3 runs 14 residues. Trimming took 6 bases from V and 8 from J; bases not matched to a gene: 10.

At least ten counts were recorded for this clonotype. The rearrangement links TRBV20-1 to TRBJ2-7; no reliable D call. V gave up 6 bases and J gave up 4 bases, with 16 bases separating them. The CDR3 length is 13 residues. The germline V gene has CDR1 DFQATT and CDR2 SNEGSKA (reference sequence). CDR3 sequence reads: CSATQSSPYEQYF. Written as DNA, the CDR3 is TGCAGTGCCACTCAAAGCTCCCCATACGAGCAGTACTTC.

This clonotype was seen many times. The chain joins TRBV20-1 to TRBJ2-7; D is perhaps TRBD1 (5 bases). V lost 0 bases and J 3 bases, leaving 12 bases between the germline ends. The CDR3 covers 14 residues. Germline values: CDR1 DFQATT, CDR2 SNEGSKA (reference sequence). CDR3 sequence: CSARDSQGSYEQYF. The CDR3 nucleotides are TGCAGTGCTAGAGATTCCCAGGGCAGCTACGAGCAGTACTTC.

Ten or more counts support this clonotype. CDR3 sequence reads: CAISGGAANTGELFF. Written as DNA, the CDR3 is TGTGCCATCAGCGGGGGGGCAGCGAACACCGGGGAGCTGTTTTTT. V gene TRBV10-3 combines with J gene TRBJ2-2; TRBD2 aligns across 8 bases. CDR3 size: 15 residues. J lost 0 bases, V lost 6 bases, and 3 bases had no gene match. Germline CDR1 and CDR2: ENHRY and SYGVKD.

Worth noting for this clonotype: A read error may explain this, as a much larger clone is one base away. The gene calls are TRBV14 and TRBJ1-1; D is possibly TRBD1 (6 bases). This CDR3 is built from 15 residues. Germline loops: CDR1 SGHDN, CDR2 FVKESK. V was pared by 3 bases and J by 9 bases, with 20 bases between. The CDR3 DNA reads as TGTGCCAGCAGCCACCTTGGGGGGGGCCGGACTCAAGCTTTCTTT. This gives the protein CASSHLGGGRTQAFF.

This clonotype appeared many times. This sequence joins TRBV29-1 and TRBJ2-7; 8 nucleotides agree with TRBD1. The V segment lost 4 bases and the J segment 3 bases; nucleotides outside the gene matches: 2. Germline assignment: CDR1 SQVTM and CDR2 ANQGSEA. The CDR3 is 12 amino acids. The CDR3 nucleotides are TGCAGCGTTGGACAGGGGATCTACGAGCAGTACTTC. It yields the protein CSVGQGIYEQYF.

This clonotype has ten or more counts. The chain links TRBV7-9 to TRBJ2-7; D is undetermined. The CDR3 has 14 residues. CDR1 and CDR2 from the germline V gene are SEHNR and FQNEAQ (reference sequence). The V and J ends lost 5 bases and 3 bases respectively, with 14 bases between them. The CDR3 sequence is CASSNGPVGYEQYF. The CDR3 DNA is TGTGCCAGCAGCAACGGGCCTGTGGGCTACGAGCAGTACTTC. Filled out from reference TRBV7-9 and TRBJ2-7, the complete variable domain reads DTGVSQNPRHKITKRGQNVTFRCDPISEHNRLYWYRQTLGQGPEFLTYFQNEAQLEKSRLLSDRFSAERPKGSFSTLEIQRTEQGDSAMYLCASSNGPVGYEQYFGPGTRLTVT.

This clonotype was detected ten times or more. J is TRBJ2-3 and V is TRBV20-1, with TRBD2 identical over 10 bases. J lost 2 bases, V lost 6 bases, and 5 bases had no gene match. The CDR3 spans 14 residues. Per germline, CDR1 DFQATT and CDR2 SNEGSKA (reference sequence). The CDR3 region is CSAGLAGVTDTQYF. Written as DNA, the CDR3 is TGCAGTGCGGGTCTAGCGGGAGTCACAGATACGCAGTATTTT.

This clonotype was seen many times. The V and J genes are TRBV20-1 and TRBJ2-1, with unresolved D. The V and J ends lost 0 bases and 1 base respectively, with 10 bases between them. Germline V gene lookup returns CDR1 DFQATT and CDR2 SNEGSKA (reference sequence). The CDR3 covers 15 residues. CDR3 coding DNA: TGCAGTGCTAGAGATCGCCAGTTATCCTACAATGAGCAGTTCTTC. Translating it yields CSARDRQLSYNEQFF.

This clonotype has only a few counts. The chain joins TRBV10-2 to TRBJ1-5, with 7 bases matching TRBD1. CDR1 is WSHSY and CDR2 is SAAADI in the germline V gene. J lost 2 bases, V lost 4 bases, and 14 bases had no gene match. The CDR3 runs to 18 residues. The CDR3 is CASSAFEDRHIGNQPQHF. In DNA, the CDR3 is TGCGCCAGCAGTGCGTTTGAGGACAGGCATATAGGCAATCAGCCCCAGCATTTT.

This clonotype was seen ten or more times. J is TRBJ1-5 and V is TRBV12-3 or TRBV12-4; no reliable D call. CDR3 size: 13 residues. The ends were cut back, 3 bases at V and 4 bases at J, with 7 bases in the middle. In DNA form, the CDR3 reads TGTGCCAGCAGTTTGGCTGCTAATCAGCCCCAGCATTTT. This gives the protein CASSLAANQPQHF.

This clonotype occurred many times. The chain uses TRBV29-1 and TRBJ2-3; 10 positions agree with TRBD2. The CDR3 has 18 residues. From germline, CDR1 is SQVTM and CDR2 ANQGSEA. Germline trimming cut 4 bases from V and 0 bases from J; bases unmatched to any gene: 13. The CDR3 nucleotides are TGCAGCGTTGTTCCACTAGCGGGGCCCCTGATGAGCACAGATACGCAGTATTTT. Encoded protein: CSVVPLAGPLMSTDTQYF.

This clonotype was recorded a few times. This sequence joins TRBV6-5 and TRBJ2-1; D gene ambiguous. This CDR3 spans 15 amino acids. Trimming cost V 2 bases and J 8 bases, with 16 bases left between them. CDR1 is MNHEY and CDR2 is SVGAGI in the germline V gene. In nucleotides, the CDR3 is TGTGCCAGCAGTTACCTACTGGCGGACGCGCATGAGCAGTTCTTC. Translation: CASSYLLADAHEQFF.

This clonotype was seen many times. CDR3 protein: CSAPGGDWGYTF. CDR3 DNA sequence: TGCAGTGCCCCCGGGGGAGATTGGGGCTACACCTTC. The gene calls are TRBV20-1 and TRBJ1-2, with D perhaps matching TRBD1 (5 bases). The CDR3 runs to 12 residues. Germline V CDR1 and CDR2: DFQATT, SNEGSKA (reference sequence). V was cut by 6 bases and J by 8 bases, with 16 bases left in between.

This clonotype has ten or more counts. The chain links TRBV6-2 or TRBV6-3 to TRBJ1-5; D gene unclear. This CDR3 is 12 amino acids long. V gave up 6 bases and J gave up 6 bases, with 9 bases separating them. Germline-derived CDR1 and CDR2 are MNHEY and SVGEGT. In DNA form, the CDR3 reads TGTGCCAGCAGCTCTCTTAGTCAGCCCCAGCATTTT. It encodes CASSSLSQPQHF.

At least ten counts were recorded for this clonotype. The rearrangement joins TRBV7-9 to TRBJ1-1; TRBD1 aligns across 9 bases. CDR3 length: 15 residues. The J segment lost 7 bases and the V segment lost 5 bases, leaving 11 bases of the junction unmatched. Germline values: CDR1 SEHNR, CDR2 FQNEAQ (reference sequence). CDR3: CASSPTGTGFHEAFF. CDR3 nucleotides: TGTGCCAGCAGCCCAACCGGGACAGGGTTCCATGAAGCTTTCTTT.

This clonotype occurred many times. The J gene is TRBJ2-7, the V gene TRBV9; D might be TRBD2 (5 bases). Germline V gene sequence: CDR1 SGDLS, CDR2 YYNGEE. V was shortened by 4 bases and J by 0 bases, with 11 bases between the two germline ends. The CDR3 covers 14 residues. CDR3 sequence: CASSSPGVSYEQYF. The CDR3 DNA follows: TGTGCCAGCAGCTCCCCCGGGGTCTCCTACGAGCAGTACTTC.

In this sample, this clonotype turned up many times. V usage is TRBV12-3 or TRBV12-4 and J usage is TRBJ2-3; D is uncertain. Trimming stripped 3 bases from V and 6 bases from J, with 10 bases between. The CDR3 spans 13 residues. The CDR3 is CASSLDPRDTQYF. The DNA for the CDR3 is TGTGCCAGCAGTTTGGACCCCAGGGATACGCAGTATTTT.

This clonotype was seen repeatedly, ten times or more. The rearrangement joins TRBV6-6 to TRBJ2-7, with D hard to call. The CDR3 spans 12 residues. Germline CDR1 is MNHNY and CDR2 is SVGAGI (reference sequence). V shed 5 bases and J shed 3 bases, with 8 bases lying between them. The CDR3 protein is CASSAVIYEQYF. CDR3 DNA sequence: TGTGCCAGCAGTGCCGTTATCTACGAGCAGTACTTC.

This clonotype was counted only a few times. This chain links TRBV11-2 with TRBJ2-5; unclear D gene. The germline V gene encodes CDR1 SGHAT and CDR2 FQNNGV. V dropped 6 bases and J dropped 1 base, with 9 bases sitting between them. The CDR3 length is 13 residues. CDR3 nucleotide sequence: TGTGCCAGCAGTCCGGATCCCCAAGAGACCCAGTACTTC. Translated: CASSPDPQETQYF.

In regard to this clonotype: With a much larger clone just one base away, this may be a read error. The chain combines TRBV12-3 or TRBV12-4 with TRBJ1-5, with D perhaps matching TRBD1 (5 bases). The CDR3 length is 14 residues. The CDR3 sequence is CASKAGFGNQPQNF. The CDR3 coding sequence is TGTGCCAGCAAAGCAGGGTTCGGCAATCAGCCCCAGAATTTT.